This is a list of T cell receptor beta chains from one sample in a study of blood T cell repertoires in COVID-19. Only in-frame clones appear in the TCRdb table, and some are missing; sequencing was by immunoSEQ multiplex PCR. This table has hundreds of thousands of clones, 85% appearing once. The material sequenced was PBMCs or T cells enriched from blood (not recorded which). The source of these receptors is a woman aged 30 to 39 who had been exposed to COVID-19. The CDR3 runs from the conserved cysteine through the conserved F or W. The D gene is left open where the match is weak. Clone size is stated in some rows and not others, as once, few, many or a class when expanded.

J gene,V gene,clone size,D gene,CDR3 DNA,CDR3 protein
TRBJ2-5,TRBV5-1,-,TRBD1,TGCGCCAGCAGCGCAGAAGACAGGGGGCTAGAAGAGACCCAGTACTTC,CASSAEDRGLEETQYF
TRBJ1-1,TRBV30,-,-,TGTGCCTGGAGTGTACTGGGGGCTAGCACTGAAGCTTTCTTT,CAWSVLGASTEAFF
TRBJ1-4,TRBV5-6,-,-,TGTGCCAGCAGCGATAGAGGGAGTAAAATGAAAATACTGTTTTTT,CASSDRGSKMKILFF
TRBJ2-5,TRBV30,-,-,TGTGCCTGGAGTGGTCTAGCGACACAAGAGACCCAGTACTTC,CAWSGLATQETQYF
TRBJ2-1,TRBV3-1/TRBV3-2,-,-,TGTGCCAGCAGCCGTTCGGGGGAATCCAATGAGCAGTTCTTC,CASSRSGESNEQFF
TRBJ1-6,TRBV28,-,-,TGTGCCAGCAGTTTTGAGGTCGCCTATAATTCACCCCTCCACTTT,CASSFEVAYNSPLHF
TRBJ1-5,TRBV5-1,-,-,TGCGCCAGCAGCACCGGTCTGAATAGCAATCAGCCCCAGCATTTT,CASSTGLNSNQPQHF
TRBJ1-2,TRBV27,-,-,TGTGCCAGCAGGGCCCAGGGTTCTTATGGCTACACCTTC,CASRAQGSYGYTF
TRBJ1-2,TRBV18,-,TRBD1,TGTGCCAGCTCACCATCTGACAGGGGAGATGGCTACACCTTC,CASSPSDRGDGYTF
TRBJ2-3,TRBV5-4,-,TRBD2,TGTGCCAGCAGCTTGGGAGGAAGCGGGAGTGGCACAGATACGCAGTATTTT,CASSLGGSGSGTDTQYF
TRBJ1-1,TRBV5-4,-,-,TGTGCCAGCAGCTTTGAGGAGGGGAACACTGAAGCTTTCTTT,CASSFEEGNTEAFF
TRBJ2-2,TRBV9,-,TRBD2,TGTGCCAGCAGCGTATCCGGGACTAGCAACACCGGGGAGCTGTTTTTT,CASSVSGTSNTGELFF
TRBJ2-3,TRBV19,-,TRBD1,TGTGCCAGTATCTCCGGGACAGGGGAAACAGATACGCAGTATTTT,CASISGTGETDTQYF
TRBJ2-1,TRBV11-1,few,-,TGTGCCAGCACCCCACAACGGGCTAGCTCTTACAATGAGCAGTTCTTC,CASTPQRASSYNEQFF
TRBJ1-2,TRBV28,once,-,TGTGCCAGCAGTTTAGGGGGGGAGGGGTGGTATGGCTACACCTTC,CASSLGGEGWYGYTF
TRBJ1-1,TRBV6-5,-,-,TGTGCCAGCAGCGCGGACACCCCAACTGAAGCTTTCTTT,CASSADTPTEAFF
TRBJ2-3,TRBV7-3,-,-,TGTGCCAGCAGCGGGAGTCTAACAGATACGCAGTATTTT,CASSGSLTDTQYF
TRBJ1-1,TRBV4-1,-,TRBD1,TGCGCCAGCAGCAGACAGGGAAACACTGAAGCTTTCTTT,CASSRQGNTEAFF
TRBJ1-5,TRBV12-3/TRBV12-4,-,TRBD1,TGTGCCAGCAGCTGGGACAGTAATCAGCCCCAGCATTTT,CASSWDSNQPQHF
TRBJ1-1,TRBV6-5,-,-,TGTGCCAGCACCCCAGGAGGGACGACTGAAGCTTTCTTT,CASTPGGTTEAFF
TRBJ2-1,TRBV19,-,-,TGTGCCAGTAAGGGGGTCCACAATGAGCAGTTCTTC,CASKGVHNEQFF
TRBJ2-2,TRBV7-3,-,TRBD2,TGTGCCAGCAGGGTGGGACTAGCGGAGGCCGGGGAGCTGTTTTTT,CASRVGLAEAGELFF
TRBJ2-1,TRBV6-5,-,-,TGTGCCAGCAGTTCGGCAGGAAATGAGCAGTTCTTC,CASSSAGNEQFF
TRBJ1-1,TRBV19,-,-,TGTGCCAGTAGTATAGGCAGAAGTAACACTGAAGCTTTCTTT,CASSIGRSNTEAFF
TRBJ1-3,TRBV11-2,-,-,TGTGCCAGCAGCTTCGGGGAAACCACTGGAAACACCATATATTTT,CASSFGETTGNTIYF
TRBJ1-4,TRBV2,-,-,TGTGCCAGCAGTGACAGGGCGCTCGAAAAACTGTTTTTT,CASSDRALEKLFF
TRBJ1-3,TRBV24-1,-,-,TGTGCCACCAGTGATTTGCCGGGAGGTTCTTCTGGAAACACCATATATTTT,CATSDLPGGSSGNTIYF
TRBJ2-6,TRBV7-9,-,TRBD1,TGTGCCAGCAGCATACCACCGGGACAGCCCGGAGCTGGGGCCAACGTCCTGACTTTC,CASSIPPGQPGAGANVLTF
TRBJ2-1,TRBV28,-,TRBD2,TGTGCCAGCAGTACCCTAGCGGCGGGGGAGGATGAGCAGTTCTTC,CASSTLAAGEDEQFF
TRBJ1-4,TRBV7-2,-,-,TGTGCCAGCAGCTTGGGCCCTTATAATGAAAAACTGTTTTTT,CASSLGPYNEKLFF
TRBJ2-3,TRBV24-1,-,TRBD2,TGTGCCACCAGTGATTCAGCGGGAGTGACAGATACGCAGTATTTT,CATSDSAGVTDTQYF
TRBJ2-1,TRBV6-5,once,TRBD2,TGTGCCAGCAGTCCCAGGACTAGCATCAACAATGAGCAGTTCTTC,CASSPRTSINNEQFF
TRBJ2-3,TRBV15,-,TRBD2,TGTGCCACTTCATTTAGACTAGCTTTCACAGATACGCAGTATTTT,CATSFRLAFTDTQYF
TRBJ1-5,TRBV4-2,-,-,TGTGCCAGCAGCCTCCGGGACACGGCGGTAGATCCCCAGCATTTT,CASSLRDTAVDPQHF
TRBJ1-5,TRBV6-5,few,-,TGTGCCAGCAGCCTAAGGGGGTTTAATCAGCCCCAGCATTTT,CASSLRGFNQPQHF
TRBJ2-1,TRBV30,once,TRBD2,TGTGCCTGTGAGGGTAGCGGGAGTGGTGAGCAGTTCTTC,CACEGSGSGEQFF
TRBJ1-2,TRBV6-5,-,-,TGTGCCAGCAGTTACTCCTCGGCGGGGGCCGGAGGCTACACCTTC,CASSYSSAGAGGYTF
TRBJ1-5,TRBV10-3,-,-,TGTGCCATCAGTGTTAAACAGGAGATTCAGCCCCAGCATTTT,CAISVKQEIQPQHF
TRBJ2-3,TRBV27,-,-,TGTGCCAGCAGTCAAGGGGATCCAGATACGCAGTATTTT,CASSQGDPDTQYF
TRBJ1-5,TRBV2,once,-,TGTGCCAGCAGCGTCCAGGGGTTCGGTCAGCCCCAGCATTTT,CASSVQGFGQPQHF
TRBJ2-5,TRBV14,-,-,TGTGCCAGCAGCCAAGGACTAGAAGAGACCCAGTACTTC,CASSQGLEETQYF
TRBJ2-1,TRBV28,-,-,TGTGCCAGCAGTTTTCGGGGAATTGGTGTGCAGTTCTTC,CASSFRGIGVQFF
TRBJ2-3,TRBV9,-,-,TGTGCCAGCAGCCTCATCCCCGGGACTTCAAGTGATACGCAGTATTTT,CASSLIPGTSSDTQYF
TRBJ2-7,TRBV10-3,-,TRBD2,TGTGCCATCAGTGAGGGGGGGGTCGCCTACGAGCAGTACTTC,CAISEGGVAYEQYF
TRBJ1-5,TRBV28,-,-,TGTGCCAGCACCCTTTTTCGGGGGGGGTTGAGGCCCCAGCCCCAGCATTTT,CASTLFRGGLRPQPQHF